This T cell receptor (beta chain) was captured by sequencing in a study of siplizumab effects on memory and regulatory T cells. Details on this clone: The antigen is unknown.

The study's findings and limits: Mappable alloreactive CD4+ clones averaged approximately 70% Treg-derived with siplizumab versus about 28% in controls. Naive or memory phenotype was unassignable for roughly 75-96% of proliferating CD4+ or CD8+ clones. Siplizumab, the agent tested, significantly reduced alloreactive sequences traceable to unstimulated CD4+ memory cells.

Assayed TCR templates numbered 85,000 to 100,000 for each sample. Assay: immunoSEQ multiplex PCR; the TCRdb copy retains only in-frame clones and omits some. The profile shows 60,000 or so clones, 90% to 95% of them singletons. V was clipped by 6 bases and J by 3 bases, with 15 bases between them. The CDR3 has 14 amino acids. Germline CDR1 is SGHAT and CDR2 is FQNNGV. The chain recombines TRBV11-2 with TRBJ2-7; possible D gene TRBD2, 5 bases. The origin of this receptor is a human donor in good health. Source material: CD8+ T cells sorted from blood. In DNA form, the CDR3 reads TGTGCCAGCAGACCCCTGGAGGAGATCTACGAGCAGTACTTC. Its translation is CASRPLEEIYEQYF.